This TCR beta chain was retrieved from a study of cytomegalovirus exposure and HLA in healthy donors. Findings and limits, study-wide: In vitro, a few CMV-associated chains proved specific for CMV antigens.

As concerns this clone: Its cognate antigen is unknown.

V was shortened by 4 bases and J by 2 bases, with 15 bases between the two germline ends. Germline CDR1 and CDR2: SGHRS and YFSETQ. The CDR3 length is 16 residues. The primer mix had 60 Vbeta and 13 Jbeta primers. Libraries were prepared by immunoSEQ multiplex PCR; TCRdb keeps only in-frame clonotypes and omits some of them. The repertoire holds about 110,000 clones, with 74% as singletons. V and J are TRBV5-1 and TRBJ2-2; D might be TRBD2 (6 bases). The source is a man aged 50-59 years in good health and CMV-seropositive. Specimen: PBMCs. The CDR3 DNA sequence: TGCGCCAGCAGCCCCGGGAGACAGACTAACACCGGGGAGCTGTTTTTT. Translation: CASSPGRQTNTGELFF.